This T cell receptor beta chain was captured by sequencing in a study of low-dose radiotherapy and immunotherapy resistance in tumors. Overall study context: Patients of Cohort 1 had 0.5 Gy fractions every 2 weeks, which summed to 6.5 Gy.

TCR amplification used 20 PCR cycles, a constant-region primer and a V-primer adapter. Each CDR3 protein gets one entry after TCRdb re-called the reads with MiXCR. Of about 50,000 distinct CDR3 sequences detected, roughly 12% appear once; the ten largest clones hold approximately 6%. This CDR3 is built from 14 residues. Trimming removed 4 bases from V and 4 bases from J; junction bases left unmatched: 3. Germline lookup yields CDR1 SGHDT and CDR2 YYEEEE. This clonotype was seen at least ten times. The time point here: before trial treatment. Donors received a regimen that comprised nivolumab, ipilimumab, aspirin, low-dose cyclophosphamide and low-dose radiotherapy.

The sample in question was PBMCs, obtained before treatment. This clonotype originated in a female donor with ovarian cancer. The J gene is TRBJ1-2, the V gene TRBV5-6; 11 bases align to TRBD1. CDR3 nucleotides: TGTGCCAGCAGCCCGGGACAGGGGGTCTATGGCTACACCTTC. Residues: CASSPGQGVYGYTF.